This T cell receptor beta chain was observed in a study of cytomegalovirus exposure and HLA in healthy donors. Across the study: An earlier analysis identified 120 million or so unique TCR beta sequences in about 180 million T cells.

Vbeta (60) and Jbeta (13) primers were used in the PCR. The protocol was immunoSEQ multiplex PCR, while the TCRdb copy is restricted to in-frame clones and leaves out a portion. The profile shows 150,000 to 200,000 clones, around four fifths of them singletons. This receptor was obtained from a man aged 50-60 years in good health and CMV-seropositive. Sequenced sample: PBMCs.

CDR3 coding DNA: TGTGCCAGCAGTGGTGGGACAATTAGCAATCAGCCCCAGCATTTT. Translating gives CASSGGTISNQPQHF. The rearrangement joins TRBV6-5 to TRBJ1-5; TRBD1 is a possible D gene (6 bases). Trimming left V 5 bases short and J 0 bases short, with 11 bases between. CDR1 MNHEY and CDR2 SVGAGI come from the germline V gene. CDR3 length: 15 amino acids.